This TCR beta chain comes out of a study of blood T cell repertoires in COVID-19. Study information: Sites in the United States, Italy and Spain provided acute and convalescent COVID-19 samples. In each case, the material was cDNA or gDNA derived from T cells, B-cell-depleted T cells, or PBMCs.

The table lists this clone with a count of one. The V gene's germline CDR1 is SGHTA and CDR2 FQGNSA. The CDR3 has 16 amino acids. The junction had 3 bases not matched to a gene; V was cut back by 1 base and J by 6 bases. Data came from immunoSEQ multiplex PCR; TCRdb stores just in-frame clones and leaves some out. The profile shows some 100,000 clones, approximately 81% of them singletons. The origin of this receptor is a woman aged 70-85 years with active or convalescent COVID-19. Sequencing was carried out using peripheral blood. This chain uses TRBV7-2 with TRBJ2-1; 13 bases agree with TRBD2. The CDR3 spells CASSLGTSGGGNEQFF. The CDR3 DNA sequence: TGTGCCAGCAGCTTAGGAACTAGCGGGGGGGGCAATGAGCAGTTCTTC.